This T cell receptor (beta chain) is drawn from a study of blood T cell repertoires in COVID-19. Study-level information: Spain, Italy and the United States supplied samples that represented acute and convalescent COVID-19.

Profiled with immunoSEQ multiplex PCR; TCRdb holds only in-frame clones, not every one. The repertoire has some 48,000 clones, 90% of them found once; the top ten carry about 5.1%. The CDR3 sequence is 14 residues long. The germline V and J ends were trimmed by 7 bases and 11 bases, with 20 bases remaining between them. Germline V gene lookup returns CDR1 SEHNR and CDR2 FQNEAQ (reference sequence). This rearrangement joins TRBV7-9 to TRBJ1-4, with a possible D match to TRBD1 (5 bases). The material sequenced was peripheral blood. The sequence derives from a man aged 65 to 85 with acute or convalescent COVID-19. DNA for the CDR3: TGTGCCAGCAAGGGGTCGTCGTCAGAGCTCAAACTGTTTTTT. The encoded protein is CASKGSSSELKLFF.